This record looks at one T cell receptor (beta chain) sequence and its context. In the authors' workflow: Nucleated cell counts were estimated from reference gene primer amplification. Assay used: immunoSEQ multiplex PCR; TCRdb lists only in-frame clones, some missing. D and trimming were read from the DNA, whereas the V and J calls and clone size are those reported in that table. The sample has roughly 200,000 clones, approximately 80% seen once. This sample is part of a study of blood T cell repertoires in COVID-19. The overall study: There were acute and convalescent COVID-19 samples, and they came from the United States, Italy and Spain. T cells, B-cell-depleted T cells, or PBMCs supplied cDNA or gDNA.

CDR1 and CDR2 from the germline V gene are SGHRS and YFSETQ. Trimming left V 2 bases short and J 4 bases short, with 11 bases between. The CDR3 covers 14 residues. This receptor was taken from a man aged 55 to 69 with acute or convalescent COVID-19. Sequencing was done on a sample of peripheral blood. The J gene is TRBJ2-3, the V gene TRBV5-1, with a weak D call TRBD2 (6 bases). Here the CDR3 reads CASSFGGRADTQYF. CDR3 DNA: TGCGCCAGCAGCTTCGGGGGACGCGCAGATACGCAGTATTTT.